The rows below give T cell receptor beta chains drawn from one sample of a study of Ad26.COV2.S vaccination and SARS-CoV-2 variants. Measured with immunoSEQ multiplex PCR; TCRdb has only the in-frame clones, and not every one. This table holds approximately 150,000 clones, approximately 90% found once. Sample: peripheral blood, taken after recovery from COVID-19. These receptors originate from a human donor who had recovered from COVID-19. The CDR3 runs from the conserved cysteine through the conserved F or W. D genes are given only for firm matches. Size tells how often a clone was seen (once, few, many) or the class of an expanded clone, and some rows leave it out.

V gene	J gene	D gene	clone size	CDR3 protein	CDR3 DNA
TRBV7-9	TRBJ1-1	.	.	CASSPETGEAFF	TGTGCCAGCAGCCCTGAGACAGGAGAAGCTTTCTTT
TRBV10-3	TRBJ2-7	.	many	CAIRNRDTTIYEQYF	TGTGCCATCAGGAACCGGGACACTACTATCTACGAGCAGTACTTC
TRBV27	TRBJ1-2	.	.	CASGPKGNHYGYTF	TGTGCCAGCGGTCCCAAGGGGAACCACTATGGCTACACCTTC
TRBV15	TRBJ2-5	.	.	CATSRGEAGEETQYF	TGTGCCACCAGCAGAGGCGAGGCAGGAGAAGAGACCCAGTACTTC
TRBV7-2	TRBJ1-6	.	.	CASSPKGMSASYNSPLHF	TGTGCCAGCAGCCCGAAGGGGATGTCGGCCTCCTATAATTCACCCCTCCACTTT
TRBV6-1	TRBJ2-7	.	once	CASSEDEQYF	TGTGCCAGCAGTGAAGACGAGCAGTACTTC
TRBV9	TRBJ2-7	TRBD1	.	CASSTGTGSYEQYF	TGTGCCAGCAGTACCGGGACAGGCTCCTACGAGCAGTACTTC
TRBV18	TRBJ2-1	.	.	CASSPDRNEQFF	TGTGCCAGCTCACCAGACAGAAACGAGCAGTTCTTC
TRBV28	TRBJ2-1	.	.	CASSLAGFYNEQFF	TGTGCCAGCAGTTTAGCGGGGTTCTACAATGAGCAGTTCTTC
TRBV25-1	TRBJ2-3	.	once	CASSDRTGSFSTDTQYF	TGTGCCAGCAGTGACAGGACCGGAAGCTTTAGCACAGATACGCAGTATTTT
TRBV13	TRBJ2-2	TRBD2	.	CASGFPSGGPSGELFF	TGTGCCAGCGGGTTCCCTAGCGGGGGGCCAAGCGGGGAGCTGTTTTTT
TRBV6-2/TRBV6-3	TRBJ2-7	.	.	CASSIRATSEQYF	TGTGCCAGCAGCATTCGGGCAACTAGCGAGCAGTACTTC
TRBV7-2	TRBJ1-4	.	.	CASSLRPPGNEKLFF	TGTGCCAGCAGCTTAAGGCCCCCTGGGAATGAAAAACTGTTTTTT
TRBV5-1	TRBJ2-1	TRBD1	.	CASSSTGTGNYNEQFF	TGCGCCAGCAGCTCTACCGGGACAGGGAACTACAATGAGCAGTTCTTC
TRBV5-4	TRBJ1-2	.	.	CASSLAFPRDMSGYTF	TGTGCCAGCAGCTTGGCTTTTCCCCGGGACATGAGTGGCTACACCTTC
TRBV6-2/TRBV6-3	TRBJ2-7	TRBD1	.	CASSGQGAGWDEQYF	TGTGCCAGCAGTGGCCAGGGGGCGGGATGGGACGAGCAGTACTTC
TRBV9	TRBJ2-2	.	.	CASSGTLLDGELFF	TGTGCCAGCAGCGGGACCCTGTTAGACGGGGAGCTGTTTTTT
TRBV12-3/TRBV12-4	TRBJ1-5	.	once	CASSPGGGGPQHF	TGTGCCAGCAGTCCAGGCGGAGGGGGGCCCCAGCATTTT
TRBV4-3	TRBJ2-2	.	many	CASGYPGRGGPGELFF	TGCGCCAGCGGATACCCGGGTCGGGGCGGCCCCGGGGAGCTGTTTTTT
TRBV6-2/TRBV6-3	TRBJ2-3	TRBD2	.	CASSYFQSGGALYTQYF	TGTGCCAGCAGTTACTTTCAGAGCGGGGGGGCCCTCTATACGCAGTATTTT
TRBV7-2	TRBJ1-5	.	.	CASSLVGNQPQHF	TGTGCCAGCAGCTTAGTCGGCAATCAGCCCCAGCATTTT
TRBV9	TRBJ2-1	TRBD1	.	CASSGQGVFNEQFF	TGTGCCAGCAGCGGACAGGGAGTGTTCAATGAGCAGTTCTTC
TRBV30	TRBJ2-7	.	.	CAWTPWTSSYEQYF	TGTGCCTGGACCCCGTGGACAAGCTCCTACGAGCAGTACTTC
TRBV11-3	TRBJ2-2	.	.	CASSLWVGWGTGELFF	TGTGCCAGCAGCTTATGGGTGGGGTGGGGTACCGGGGAGCTGTTTTTT
TRBV2	TRBJ2-7	TRBD1	once	CATLGQASYEQYF	TGTGCCACCCTTGGACAGGCCTCCTACGAGCAGTACTTC
TRBV28	TRBJ1-1	.	.	CASRITLGGNTEAFF	TGTGCCAGCAGAATTACCCTCGGGGGGAACACTGAAGCTTTCTTT
TRBV24-1	TRBJ1-2	TRBD1	.	CATSDPGQTYGYTF	TGTGCCACCAGTGATCCGGGACAGACCTATGGCTACACCTTC
TRBV19	TRBJ2-1	TRBD1	.	CASRVTGTSSYNEQFF	TGTGCCAGTAGGGTGACAGGGACGAGCTCCTACAATGAGCAGTTCTTC
TRBV16	TRBJ1-6	.	.	CASSVDYNSPLHF	TGTGCCAGCAGCGTTGATTATAATTCACCCCTCCACTTT
TRBV5-1	TRBJ2-5	.	.	CASSVSGETQYF	TGCGCCAGCAGCGTGAGTGGTGAGACCCAGTACTTC
TRBV24-1	TRBJ1-1	.	.	CATRSGVRDTEAFF	TGTGCCACCAGATCAGGGGTTAGGGACACTGAAGCTTTCTTT
TRBV7-2	TRBJ2-2	.	.	CASGKYRSTGELFF	TGTGCCAGCGGAAAATACAGGAGCACCGGGGAGCTGTTTTTT
TRBV18	TRBJ1-4	.	.	CASSPGTTVEKLFF	TGTGCCAGCTCACCGGGGACGACCGTTGAAAAACTGTTTTTT
TRBV6-2/TRBV6-3	TRBJ2-5	TRBD1	once	CASSGQGMGTQYF	TGTGCCAGCAGCGGACAGGGTATGGGGACCCAGTACTTC
TRBV19	TRBJ1-5	TRBD1	.	CATRQQGSQQPQHF	TGTGCCACTCGACAACAGGGGAGTCAACAGCCCCAGCATTTT
TRBV14	TRBJ2-1	.	once	CASSQDFWGSGNEQFF	TGTGCCAGCAGCCAAGATTTTTGGGGATCCGGCAATGAGCAGTTCTTC
TRBV5-4	TRBJ1-1	.	.	CASSLEGGTEAFF	TGTGCCAGCAGCTTGGAGGGGGGTACTGAAGCTTTCTTT
TRBV28	TRBJ2-4	.	.	CASSLHRNIQYF	TGTGCCAGCAGTTTACATAGAAACATTCAGTACTTC
TRBV28	TRBJ1-2	.	.	CASSLEGDYGYTF	TGTGCCAGCAGTTTAGAGGGAGACTATGGCTACACCTTC
TRBV19	TRBJ1-2	.	.	CASTPAGNNYGYTF	TGTGCCAGTACACCAGCAGGGAATAACTATGGCTACACCTTC
TRBV7-2	TRBJ1-1	TRBD1	.	CASSQHRGGGTEAFF	TGTGCCAGCAGCCAACACAGGGGTGGGGGCACTGAAGCTTTCTTT
TRBV7-2	TRBJ2-2	TRBD2	.	CASSFHSGGRGGELFF	TGTGCCAGCAGCTTCCATAGCGGGGGTCGAGGCGGGGAGCTGTTTTTT
TRBV28	TRBJ2-1	TRBD2	.	CASSLGEGQFF	TGTGCCAGCAGTTTGGGGGAGGGGCAGTTCTTC
TRBV7-9	TRBJ2-2	.	once	CASRLTFLPAGELFF	TGTGCCAGCAGATTGACTTTTCTACCCGCGGGGGAGCTGTTTTTT
TRBV3-1/TRBV3-2	TRBJ2-6	.	.	CASSQKGFSGANVLTF	TGTGCCAGCAGCCAGAAGGGTTTTTCTGGGGCCAACGTCCTGACTTTC
TRBV28	TRBJ2-6	.	.	CASSLLRGNPSSGANVLTF	TGTGCCAGCAGCCTCCTCAGGGGAAACCCCTCCTCTGGGGCCAACGTCCTGACTTTC
TRBV28	TRBJ2-6	TRBD1	.	CASSLGQVGGANVLTF	TGTGCCAGCAGTTTGGGACAGGTGGGGGGGGCCAACGTCCTGACTTTC
TRBV19	TRBJ2-3	.	.	CASTRNRASTDTQYF	TGTGCCAGTACCCGAAACCGCGCTAGCACAGATACGCAGTATTTT
TRBV10-3	TRBJ2-5	.	.	CAISDRQQETQYF	TGTGCCATCAGTGACCGACAACAAGAGACCCAGTACTTC
TRBV6-5	TRBJ2-7	.	.	CASSYFDSPLLQYF	TGTGCCAGCAGTTACTTTGACAGCCCCCTCCTACAGTACTTC
TRBV6-5	TRBJ2-7	TRBD2	.	CASRGGSGAYEQYF	TGTGCCAGCCGGGGTGGTAGCGGGGCCTACGAGCAGTACTTC
TRBV6-5	TRBJ2-7	.	.	CASKVQGRNEQYF	TGTGCCAGCAAGGTACAGGGAAGGAACGAGCAGTACTTC
TRBV13	TRBJ2-1	TRBD1	.	CASRRDRGGEQFF	TGTGCCAGCAGAAGGGACAGGGGTGGTGAGCAGTTCTTC